This TCR beta chain is drawn from a study of T cells in Graves' hyperthyroidism and ophthalmopathy. V lost 5 bases to trimming and J lost 5 bases; unmatched junction nucleotides: 3. The CDR3 spans 12 residues. Germline V gene sequence: CDR1 DFQATT, CDR2 SNEGSKA (reference sequence). TCR beta CDR3 region amplification was performed from RNA transcripts. In the first-round RT-PCR of the TCR CDR3, the HTBI primer set was used. A single record per CDR3 protein comes from TCRdb applying MiXCR to the multiplex PCR reads. This sample has about 200,000 distinct CDR3 sequences, with 17% found just once. The receptor comes from a man aged 50 or older with Graves' hyperthyroidism. The gene calls are TRBV20-1 and TRBJ1-5, with 7 bases matching TRBD1. The sequenced sample consisted of blood. In DNA form, the CDR3 reads TGCAGTGCTGTCAGGGGGGATCAGCCCCAGCATTTT. It is translated as CSAVRGDQPQHF.